This T cell receptor beta chain was sequenced for a study of T-cell reconstitution after alpha-beta-depleted transplantation in children. The authors prepared the TCRbeta library with unique molecular identifiers. One entry per CDR3 protein results from TCRdb running MiXCR on the PCR reads. The sample comprises around 680,000 distinct CDR3 sequences, 16% of which are singletons, and 1.1% rests with the top ten. The CDR3 runs 16 residues. After removal of 4 bases from V and 4 bases from J, the junction contained 8 bases not matched to a gene. From germline, CDR1 is SGHTA and CDR2 FQGNSA. The genes are TRBV7-2 and TRBJ2-1; 9 bases agree with TRBD2. This receptor was identified in a human donor who donated a stem cell graft to a child with acute myeloid leukemia. The sequenced sample was PBMCs from the stem cell graft donor, obtained from the stem cell graft. Here the CDR3 reads CASSSEPAGGYNEQFF. The CDR3 DNA is TGTGCCAGCAGCTCGGAACCAGCGGGGGGATACAATGAGCAGTTCTTC.